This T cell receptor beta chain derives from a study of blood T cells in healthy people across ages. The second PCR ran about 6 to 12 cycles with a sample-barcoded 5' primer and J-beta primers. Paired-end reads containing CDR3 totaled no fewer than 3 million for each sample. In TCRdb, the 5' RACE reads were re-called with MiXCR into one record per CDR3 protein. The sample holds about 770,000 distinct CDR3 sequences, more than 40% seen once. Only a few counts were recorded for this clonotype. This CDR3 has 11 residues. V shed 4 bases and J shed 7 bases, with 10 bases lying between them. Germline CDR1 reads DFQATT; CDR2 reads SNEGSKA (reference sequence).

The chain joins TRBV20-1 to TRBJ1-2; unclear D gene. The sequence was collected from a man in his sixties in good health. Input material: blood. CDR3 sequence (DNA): TGCAGTGCTACCCGGGCTCGTGGCTACACCTTC. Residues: CSATRARGYTF.